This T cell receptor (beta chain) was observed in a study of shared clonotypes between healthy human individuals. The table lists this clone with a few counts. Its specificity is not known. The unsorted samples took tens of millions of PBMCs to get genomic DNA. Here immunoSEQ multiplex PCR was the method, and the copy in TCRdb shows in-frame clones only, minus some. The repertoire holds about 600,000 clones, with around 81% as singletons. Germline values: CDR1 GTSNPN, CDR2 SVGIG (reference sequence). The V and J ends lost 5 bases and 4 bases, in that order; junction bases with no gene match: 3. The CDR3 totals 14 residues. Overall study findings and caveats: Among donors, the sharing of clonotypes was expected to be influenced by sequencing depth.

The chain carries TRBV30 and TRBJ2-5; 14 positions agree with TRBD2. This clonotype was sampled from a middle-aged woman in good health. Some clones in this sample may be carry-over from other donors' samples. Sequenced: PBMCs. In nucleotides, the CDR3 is TGTGCCTGGCGACTAGCGGGGGGGGGAGAGACCCAGTACTTC. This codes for CAWRLAGGGETQYF.